This entry is about one TCR beta chain. Its matching antigen is unknown. Time point in this sample: week 5, during vaccination. Every single dose of the vaccine, 300 ug of mutant IDH1 20-mer peptide, came with topical imiquimod. The junction had 7 bases not matched to a gene; V was cut back by 5 bases and J by 1 base. CDR1 SGHTA and CDR2 FQGNSA come from the germline V gene. This CDR3 has 16 amino acids. Assay used: immunoSEQ multiplex PCR; TCRdb lists only in-frame clones, some missing. Here the sample spans about 54,000 clones, approximately 81% being singletons. This specimen belongs to a study of a mutant IDH1 vaccine in newly diagnosed glioma. Study in general: The patients were given eight vaccinations, one each in weeks 1, 3, 5, 7, 11, 15, 19 and 23. Study-wide results and caveats: Vaccination induced immune responses in approximately 94% of patients.

The source was PBMCs, collected from a glioma patient whose treatment included an IDH1 peptide vaccine. The chain carries TRBV7-2 and TRBJ2-4, with 8 nucleotides matching TRBD1. This TCR was sampled from a man in his thirties or forties with glioma. The CDR3 here is CASSPDRGLAKNIQYF. CDR3 DNA: TGTGCCAGCAGCCCCGACAGGGGCCTGGCCAAAAACATTCAGTACTTC.